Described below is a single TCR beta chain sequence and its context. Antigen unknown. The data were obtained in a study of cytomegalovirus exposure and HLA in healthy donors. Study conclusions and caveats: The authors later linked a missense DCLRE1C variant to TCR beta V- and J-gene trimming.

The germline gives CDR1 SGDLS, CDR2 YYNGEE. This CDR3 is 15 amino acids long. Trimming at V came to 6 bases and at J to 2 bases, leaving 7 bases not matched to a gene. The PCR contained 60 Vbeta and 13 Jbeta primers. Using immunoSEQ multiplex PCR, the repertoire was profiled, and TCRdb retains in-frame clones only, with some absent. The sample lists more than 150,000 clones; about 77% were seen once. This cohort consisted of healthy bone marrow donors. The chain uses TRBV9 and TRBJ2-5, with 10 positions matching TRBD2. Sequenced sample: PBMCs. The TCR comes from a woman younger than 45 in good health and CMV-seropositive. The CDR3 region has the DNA TGTGCCAGCACTCAGCGGGGGGGCCGGCAAGAGACCCAGTACTTC. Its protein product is CASTQRGGRQETQYF.